This T cell receptor (beta chain) was documented in a study of identical twins. Points on this clonotype: Its antigen remains unidentified.

Study-level points and caveats: Twins shared out-of-frame alpha sequences with excess low generation probability.

V lost 4 bases and J lost 14, with 15 bases in between. CDR1 is SEHNR, CDR2 FQNEAQ, per germline (reference sequence). The CDR3 has 12 amino acids. Unique molecular identifiers were present on the cDNA, and a universal primer site came from template switching. Each CDR3 protein gets one entry after TCRdb re-called the 5' RACE reads with MiXCR. The sample contains roughly 1,500,000 distinct CDR3 sequences, 25% to 35% of which appear only once. This TCR was sampled from a newborn girl in good health. Material for sequencing was cord blood. The rearrangement uses TRBV7-9 and TRBJ2-1; D gene unclear. CDR3 sequence reads: CASSSHRNLEFF. The CDR3 DNA reads as TGTGCCAGCAGCTCACATAGGAATCTCGAGTTCTTC.